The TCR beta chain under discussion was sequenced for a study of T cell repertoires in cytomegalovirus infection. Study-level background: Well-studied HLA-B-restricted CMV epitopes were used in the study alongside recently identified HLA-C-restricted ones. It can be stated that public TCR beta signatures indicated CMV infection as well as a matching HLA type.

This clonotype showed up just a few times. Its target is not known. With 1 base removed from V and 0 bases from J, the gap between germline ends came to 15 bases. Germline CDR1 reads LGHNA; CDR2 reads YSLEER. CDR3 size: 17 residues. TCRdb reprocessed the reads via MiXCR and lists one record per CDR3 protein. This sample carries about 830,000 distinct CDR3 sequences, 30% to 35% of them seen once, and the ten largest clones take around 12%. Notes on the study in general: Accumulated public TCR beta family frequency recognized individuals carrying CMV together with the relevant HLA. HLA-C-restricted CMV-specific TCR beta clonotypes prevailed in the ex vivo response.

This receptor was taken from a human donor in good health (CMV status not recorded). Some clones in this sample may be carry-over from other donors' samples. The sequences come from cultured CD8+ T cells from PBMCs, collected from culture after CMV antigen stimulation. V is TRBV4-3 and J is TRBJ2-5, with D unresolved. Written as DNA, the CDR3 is TGCGCCAGCAGCCAAGTCATAAGGTCTTGGTACCAAGAGACCCAGTACTTC. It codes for CASSQVIRSWYQETQYF.